This TCR beta chain is from a study of blood T cell repertoires in COVID-19. Study background: In each case, the material was cDNA or gDNA derived from T cells, B-cell-depleted T cells, or PBMCs.

Germline V gene sequence: CDR1 MNHEY, CDR2 SMNVEV (reference sequence). Trimming stripped 3 bases from V and 8 bases from J, with 17 bases between. This CDR3 is built from 15 residues. TCRdb keeps only in-frame clones here, not all; method: immunoSEQ multiplex PCR. The sample shows fewer than 250,000 clones, about 84% of them seen only once. During active infection, Seattle patients enrolled and were then monitored through disease. The sequence derives from a woman of 80 years or more with COVID-19, enrolled during active disease. The source material was peripheral blood. The chain couples TRBV27 to TRBJ2-1; possibly TRBD2 for D (5 bases). CDR3 protein: CASSLEEPRRDEQFF. The CDR3 bases are TGTGCCAGCAGTTTGGAGGAACCCAGACGAGATGAGCAGTTCTTC.